One sample yielded the 28 T cell receptor beta chains listed below, sequenced in a study of T-cell memory formation after mild COVID-19 (dated by TCRdb to the early 2020s). To prepare the library, 5' RACE was applied. The listed sequencing device is Illumina NovaSeq 6000. The raw public data were reprocessed by TCRdb itself: fastp quality trimming at Q25, MiXCR clonotype calling, in-frame beta chains only. Every entry covers one CDR3 protein and lists the most common genes and DNA from its rows. This sample is represented by approximately 99,000 distinct CDR3 sequences; 15% to 20% of them were singletons. The top ten constitute around 5.1% of the sample. The sequencing input was PBMCs or a T cell subset sorted from them (not recorded which). These receptors originate from a man aged 18 to 29 who had mild COVID-19 (a few samples of this study predate the infection). The sample titles of this study are shuffled in the database, so cell type and time point are left out; the donor was told from shared clones.

This clonotype was seen more than once but under ten times. This chain uses TRBV5-1 with TRBJ2-5; possible D gene TRBD2, 5 bases. Per the germline V gene, CDR1 is SGHRS and CDR2 is YFSETQ. CDR3 length equals 14 residues. V lost 1 base and J 0 bases, leaving 7 bases between the germline ends. CDR3 sequence: CASSLLGDQETQYF. CDR3 nucleotides: TGCGCCAGCAGCTTGTTGGGAGACCAAGAGACCCAGTACTTC.

The V gene is TRBV5-1, the J gene TRBJ1-1; D is unresolved. Trimming removed 4 bases from V and 1 base from J, with 14 bases in between. Germline V gene sequence: CDR1 SGHRS, CDR2 YFSETQ. This CDR3 region has 15 residues. The CDR3 sequence: CASSELSTGNTEAFF. CDR3 bases: TGCGCCAGCAGCGAACTGTCGACGGGGAACACTGAAGCTTTCTTT.

V is TRBV6-2 or TRBV6-3 and J is TRBJ2-5, with unresolved D. Germline CDR1 and CDR2: MNHEY and SVGEGT. The CDR3 totals 10 residues. Trimming removed 9 bases from V and 2 bases from J, with 4 bases in between. In nucleotides, the CDR3 is TGTGCCAGAGATCAAGAGACCCAGTACTTC. Translating gives CARDQETQYF.

J is TRBJ2-5 and V is TRBV7-3; D gene unclear. CDR3 length: 12 residues. Per germline, CDR1 SGHTA and CDR2 FQGTGA. The V end was cut by 4 bases, the J end by 7 bases, with 10 bases between. DNA for the CDR3: TGTGCCAGCAGCTCTCAATCGGCGACCCAGTACTTC. Protein: CASSSQSATQYF. Using reference TRBV7-3 and TRBJ2-5 for the parts outside the CDR3, the full variable domain is GAGVSQTPSNKVTEKGKYVELRCDPISGHTALYWYRQSLGQGPEFLIYFQGTGAADDSGLPNDRFFAVRPEGSVSTLKIQRTERGDSAVYLCASSSQSATQYFGPGTRLLVL.

This rearrangement joins TRBV7-9 to TRBJ2-7, with 9 bases aligning to TRBD1. The CDR3 is 16 amino acids. Germline CDR1 is SEHNR and CDR2 is FQNEAQ (reference sequence). V was clipped by 7 bases and J by 3 bases; unmatched bases: 13. CDR3 nucleotides: TGTGCCAGCACGCTCCTTTTGGGACAGGGAAGCTACGAGCAGTACTTC. Its translation is CASTLLLGQGSYEQYF.

This clonotype has more than one count but fewer than ten. The CDR3 DNA reads as TGTGCCAGCAGGGGGGGGCATTCGAACACTGAAGCTTTCTTT. Translating it yields CASRGGHSNTEAFF. This chain joins TRBV2 and TRBJ1-1; perhaps TRBD1 as D (6 bases). V dropped 6 bases and J dropped 1 base, with 12 bases sitting between them. The germline V gene encodes CDR1 SNHLY and CDR2 FYNNEI. The CDR3 is 14 amino acids.

V and J are TRBV4-3 and TRBJ2-5; 7 nucleotides line up with TRBD1. CDR1 is LGHNA and CDR2 is YSLEER in the germline V gene. The CDR3 runs to 14 residues. Unmatched junction bases numbered 6, after V lost 4 bases and J lost 4 bases. The DNA for the CDR3 is TGCGCCAGCAGCCGCGACAGGGCCGGAGAGACCCAGTACTTC. Its translation is CASSRDRAGETQYF.

Points on this clonotype: Germline and junction disagree at one end, which may indicate a read error. This chain uses TRBV7-9 with TRBJ2-5; TRBD1 aligns across 12 bases. Looked up from germline, CDR1 is SEHNR and CDR2 is FQNEAQ (reference sequence). CDR3 size: 15 residues. The CDR3 spells CASRTGTGGLETQYF. The CDR3 coding sequence is TGTGCCAGCAGAACAGGGACAGGGGGCCTCGAGACACAGTACTTC.

This clonotype has ten or more counts. V usage is TRBV5-1 and J usage is TRBJ2-3; 9 bases match TRBD2. The CDR3 has 14 amino acids. Germline V gene data show CDR1 as SGHRS and CDR2 as YFSETQ. V shed 4 bases and J 5 bases; nucleotides not matched to a gene: 5. CDR3 protein: CASSRSGGQDTQYF. In DNA, the CDR3 is TGCGCCAGCAGCCGCAGCGGGGGGCAAGATACGCAGTATTTT. The entire variable domain, with the rest obtained from reference TRBV5-1 and TRBJ2-3, is as follows: KAGVTQTPRYLIKTRGQQVTLSCSPISGHRSVSWYQQTPGQGLQFLFEYFSETQRNKGNFPGRFSGRQFSNSRSEMNVSTLELGDSALYLCASSRSGGQDTQYFGPGTRLTVL.

The rearrangement uses TRBV7-9 and TRBJ1-1, with D uncertain. The V gene lost 5 bases and the J gene lost 5 bases, with 12 bases spanning the gap. This CDR3 is 13 amino acids long. The germline V gene has CDR1 SEHNR and CDR2 FQNEAQ (reference sequence). CDR3 sequence reads: CASSPPGRTEAFF. CDR3 sequence (DNA): TGTGCCAGCAGCCCCCCGGGTCGTACTGAAGCTTTCTTT.

The chain uses TRBV20-1 and TRBJ1-4; D is unresolved. V lost 7 bases to trimming and J lost 9 bases, with 12 bases between them. Germline CDR1 and CDR2: DFQATT and SNEGSKA (reference sequence). This CDR3 is 11 amino acids long. The chain's CDR3 is CSGAEGKKLFF. CDR3 sequence (DNA): TGCAGTGGGGCGGAGGGAAAAAAACTGTTTTTT.

This chain joins TRBV6-5 and TRBJ1-5, with D unclear. The V gene lost 5 bases and the J gene lost 4 bases, with 15 bases spanning the gap. Germline CDR1 and CDR2: MNHEY and SVGAGI. This CDR3 comprises 15 residues. The chain's CDR3 is CASSPHGSVNQPQHF. As DNA, the CDR3 is TGTGCCAGCAGTCCACACGGATCTGTGAATCAGCCCCAGCATTTT.

With respect to this clonotype: Because it lacks the conserved phenylalanine or tryptophan at the end, this CDR3 is likely a read error. The CDR3, as DNA: TGTGCCAGCATCCCAGTTCGATTCGGAGGGGAGGATGAGCAGTTCTTA. Its protein is CASIPVRFGGEDEQFL. V and J are TRBV27 and TRBJ2-1, with D perhaps TRBD2 (6 bases). Trimming took 7 bases from V and 8 from J, leaving 24 bases between them. This CDR3 is 16 amino acids long. CDR1 is MNHEY, CDR2 SMNVEV, per germline (reference sequence).

The J gene is TRBJ1-1, the V gene TRBV6-2 or TRBV6-3; perhaps TRBD1 as D (6 bases). The CDR3 sequence is 13 residues long. V was clipped by 0 bases and J by 11 bases, with 13 bases between them. CDR1 is MNHEY and CDR2 is SVGEGT in the germline V gene. The chain's CDR3 is CASSYSPGARAFF. In DNA, the CDR3 is TGTGCCAGCAGTTACTCTCCGGGGGCTCGGGCTTTCTTT.

The chain joins TRBV7-9 to TRBJ2-3, with TRBD1 identical over 7 bases. Germline V gives CDR1 SEHNR, CDR2 FQNEAQ (reference sequence). V dropped 3 bases and J dropped 0; count of bases not matched to a gene: 3. The CDR3 covers 15 residues. CDR3 residues: CASSLQGESTDTQYF. In DNA form, the CDR3 reads TGTGCCAGCAGCTTGCAGGGGGAAAGCACAGATACGCAGTATTTT. The whole variable domain, filled in from reference TRBV7-9 and TRBJ2-3, reads DTGVSQNPRHKITKRGQNVTFRCDPISEHNRLYWYRQTLGQGPEFLTYFQNEAQLEKSRLLSDRFSAERPKGSFSTLEIQRTEQGDSAMYLCASSLQGESTDTQYFGPGTRLTVL.

This clonotype has just a few counts. The rearrangement uses TRBV28 and TRBJ2-3; 8 bases map to TRBD2. Germline V gene sequence: CDR1 MDHEN, CDR2 SYDVKM. Trimming cost V 6 bases and J 0 bases; bases outside gene matches: 5. This CDR3 has 15 residues. The CDR3 region is CASSHQRGSTDTQYF. The CDR3 nucleotides read TGTGCCAGCAGCCACCAGCGGGGGAGCACAGATACGCAGTATTTT.

This clonotype has more than one count but fewer than ten. The CDR3 nucleotides read TGCGCCAGCAGCCAAGATTTAGCGGGGGAAAGCACAGATACGCAGTATTTT. Its protein product is CASSQDLAGESTDTQYF. This chain connects TRBV4-1 to TRBJ2-3; 9 bases map to TRBD2. V trimming: 0 bases; J trimming: 0 bases; junction bases outside the gene matches: 4. The CDR3 has 17 residues. The germline gives CDR1 MGHRA, CDR2 YSYEKL.

V usage is TRBV13 and J usage is TRBJ2-3; 14 bases line up with TRBD2. Germline trimming cut 4 bases from V and 5 bases from J; bases unmatched to any gene: 5. The V gene's germline CDR1 is PRHDT and CDR2 FYEKMQ (reference sequence). The CDR3 consists of 16 residues. The CDR3 DNA sequence: TGTGCCAGCAGCTCAAGACTAGCGGGGGGGCAAGATACGCAGTATTTT. Protein: CASSSRLAGGQDTQYF. The whole variable domain, remainder taken from reference TRBV13 and TRBJ2-3, is AAGVIQSPRHLIKEKRETATLKCYPIPRHDTVYWYQQGPGQDPQFLISFYEKMQSDKGSIPDRFSAQQFSDYHSELNMSSLELGDSALYFCASSSRLAGGQDTQYFGPGTRLTVL.

This clonotype has only a few counts. V and J are TRBV6-5 and TRBJ2-3, with a weak D call TRBD2 (6 bases). Trimming took 2 bases from V and 6 from J, leaving 9 bases between them. This CDR3 contains 13 residues. The germline V gene has CDR1 MNHEY and CDR2 SVGAGI. In nucleotides, the CDR3 is TGTGCCAGCAGTTACCCGGGAGCCGATACGCAGTATTTT. Its protein is CASSYPGADTQYF.

This clonotype appeared a few times. The CDR3 loop reads CASSQDAGQGGNTIYF. The CDR3 bases are TGCGCCAGCAGCCAAGATGCGGGACAGGGAGGAAACACCATATATTTT. This chain uses TRBV4-3 with TRBJ1-3; TRBD1 agrees at 9 bases. The trim removed 0 bases at V and 4 bases at J, leaving 4 bases unmatched. Germline CDR1 is LGHNA and CDR2 is YSLEER. CDR3 length: 16 amino acids.

V gene TRBV29-1 combines with J gene TRBJ2-3; either TRBD1 or TRBD2 may supply D (5 bases each). V was pared by 6 bases and J by 2 bases, with 6 bases between. This CDR3 spans 11 amino acids. Germline V CDR1 and CDR2: SQVTM, ANQGSEA. This CDR3 reads CSVGPTDTQYF. CDR3 DNA sequence: TGCAGCGTGGGACCCACAGATACGCAGTATTTT.

A few counts support this clonotype. V gene TRBV5-1 combines with J gene TRBJ2-1; 9 nucleotides agree with TRBD2. CDR3 length: 13 residues. Germline trimming cut 3 bases from V and 10 bases from J; bases unmatched to any gene: 5. Looked up from germline, CDR1 is SGHRS and CDR2 is YFSETQ. As DNA, the CDR3 is TGCGCCAGCAGCTATGGCGGGGGGGTCGAGCAGTTCTTC. It translates to CASSYGGGVEQFF.

J is TRBJ2-1 and V is TRBV12-3 or TRBV12-4; 7 bases are shared with TRBD1. V lost 6 bases and J lost 2; bases outside the gene matches: 7. The CDR3 covers 15 residues. For the CDR3, the DNA is TGTGCCAGCAGCTATGACAGGGTTGCCTACAATGAGCAGTTCTTC. Protein product: CASSYDRVAYNEQFF.

This clonotype came up a few times. The chain has TRBV4-1 and TRBJ2-2, with 10 bases lining up with TRBD1. The V and J ends lost 0 bases and 3 bases, in that order; junction bases with no gene match: 7. The CDR3 covers 18 residues. The germline V gene has CDR1 MGHRA and CDR2 YSYEKL. The CDR3 region has the DNA TGCGCCAGCAGCCAAGAAAGGGGACAGGGGCTGGACACCGGGGAGCTGTTTTTT. This translates into CASSQERGQGLDTGELFF.

In this sample, this clonotype turned up a few times. This CDR3 reads CASSRDNGQPQHF. The CDR3 bases are TGTGCCAGCAGCCGGGACAACGGGCAGCCCCAGCATTTT. This chain connects TRBV7-2 to TRBJ1-5; D possibly corresponds to TRBD1 (6 bases). Deletions cut 5 bases from V and 7 bases from J, with 12 bases between. CDR1 is SGHTA and CDR2 is FQGNSA in the germline V gene. The CDR3 is 13 amino acids.

This clonotype was seen repeatedly, ten times or more. This CDR3 is CASSHTSGYNSPLHF. In nucleotides, the CDR3 is TGTGCCAGCAGCCACACCTCAGGGTATAATTCACCCCTCCACTTT. The chain combines TRBV4-2 with TRBJ1-6; D is perhaps TRBD1 (5 bases). The CDR3 runs 15 residues. Germline CDR1 and CDR2: LGHNA and YNFKEQ. Trimming took off 3 bases at V and 4 bases at J, with 10 bases between the two ends.

The V and J genes are TRBV12-3 or TRBV12-4 and TRBJ2-1; TRBD1 might be the D (6 bases). Trimming pared 6 bases from V and 4 bases from J, leaving 16 bases between. The CDR3 is 15 amino acids. CDR3 DNA: TGTGCCAGCAGGGTAGGGACATCCACTTACAATGAGCAGTTCTTC. It encodes CASRVGTSTYNEQFF.

In this sample, this clonotype turned up a few times. The V gene is TRBV6-2 or TRBV6-3, the J gene TRBJ2-1, with 8 bases aligning to TRBD2. The CDR3 has 11 residues. The ends lost 10 bases at V and 13 bases at J; junction bases unmatched: 9. The germline gives CDR1 MNHEY, CDR2 SVGEGT. This chain's CDR3 is CAILAGRAQFF. The CDR3 nucleotides are TGTGCCATTCTAGCGGGTAGGGCCCAGTTCTTC.